This entry concerns a single T cell receptor (beta chain). This clonotype was found many times. Its antigen remains unidentified. Base qualities are missing; no much larger clone stands one base away. To synthesize cDNA, template-switch 5'RACE was performed with a primer carrying a 10-nucleotide random unique molecular identifier so that each TCR transcript was tagged. Over 180 million TCR-beta sequences, covering 15-18 subjects, were produced in each sequencing run. The RNeasy kit was used to extract total RNA. The KAPA Real-time Library Amplification kit was used to amplify TCR-beta VDJ regions with primers targeting the TCR constant region and the 5'RACE anchor. Sample indexes and Illumina adaptors were added in a first PCR, and a second PCR then increased library yield. The roughly 650 bp TCR product was size-selected on a 2% E-gel SizeSelection system after Ampure bead purification. Before pooling, libraries had their quality checked on a Bioanalyzer, their concentration measured with Qubit, and their quantity determined with the Kapa Library Quantification kit. An Illumina HiSeq 2500 sequenced the libraries paired-end 2 x 150 bp. To increase sequence diversity, about 24-32% phiX was spiked into each library pool. The authors processed their data as follows. The UMI-based MiGEC pipeline processed quality-filtered reads and removed over 80% of raw TCR sequences during error correction. VDJ genes were aligned to IMGT germline references, and each clonotype was defined by a unique CDR3 amino acid sequence together with V-J genes. Clonal expansion, Shannon diversity and CDR3 relatedness (CalcPairwiseDistances, ClusterSamples) were evaluated with VDJtools, and phylogenetic trees were built with CLCbio workbench. Clones with at least 8 unique UMIs were defined as expanded, with this threshold being based on coefficient-of-variation modelling across technical triplicates. TCRdb reran the public reads through fastp at Q25 and MiXCR, keeping productive beta chains. Under each unique CDR3 protein, matching rows form one entry showing the most common genes and DNA. The authors' filters were not applied to this entry. Counted in this sample were fewer than 85,000 distinct CDR3 sequences; around 4% of them appeared once. The top ten clonotypes cover about 5.7% of the sample.

This sample is drawn from a study of neurological immune-mediated disorders (dated by TCRdb to about 2019). Some background on the complete study: Among the roughly 35 multiple sclerosis patients, approximately 30 had relapsing-remitting MS and 3 had secondary progressive MS. Peripheral blood TCR-beta repertoires from HTLV-I-associated myelopathy (HAM/TSP) patients, multiple sclerosis patients and healthy controls were compared by UMI-based sequencing. The 95 to 110 TCR-beta libraries covered PBMC samples along with longitudinal samples, technical triplicates, and paired sorted CD4+ and CD8+ T-cell subsets. Each longitudinal HAM/TSP and healthy donor was sampled at 3 time-points spaced at about 3-45 month intervals. Of the 68 subjects in the cohort, around 14 were HAM/TSP patients, around 35 were multiple sclerosis patients, and around 20 were healthy controls.

There are 11 amino acids in the CDR3, from cysteine to phenylalanine inclusive. Only the CDR3 part of the read is kept: 33 bases, read in frame from the first base. Trimming at the junction amounts to 3 bases on V and 11 bases on J, and the germline ends lie 10 bases apart. General conclusions and limits of the study: The MS cluster was not associated with any clinical or MRI features, and the authors stated that larger cohorts are needed. TCR clonal expansion was highest in HAM/TSP patients and lowest in MS patients, with MS patients falling below even healthy controls. Across subjects, expanded clones never shared an identical CDR3 amino acid sequence, which suggests that the TCR-beta repertoires in every group were private. Phylogenetic analysis grouped repertoires from 18 of 34 MS patients into a cluster of related CDR3 sequences, suggesting a possible repertoire-level signature.

This specimen's time point label, interpreted: longitudinal time-point 3. For the unsorted PBMC libraries, 2 million PBMCs were stored in RNAlater at -80 degrees C until RNA extraction and were used to generate the libraries. The multiple sclerosis patients were enrolled in a US clinical protocol that evaluated disease progression with magnetic resonance imaging. Peripheral blood underwent Ficoll-Hypaque density gradient centrifugation to isolate PBMCs, which were then cryopreserved in liquid nitrogen. The rearranged chain carries TRBV12-3 or TRBV12-4 and TRBJ1-1, and possibly TRBD1, on 6 matching bases. The specimen sequenced was PBMCs. The source of this sequence is a woman aged 60-75 years with multiple sclerosis. The DNA is TGTGCCAGCAGTTTGAGCGGGGGCGCTTTCTTT. Translated, it gives CASSLSGGAFF.